What follows are 9 T cell receptor beta chains derived from one specimen sequenced in a study of cytomegalovirus exposure and HLA in healthy donors. With 60 Vbeta and 13 Jbeta primers, the PCR was carried out. This table comes from immunoSEQ multiplex PCR, and its TCRdb copy is limited to in-frame clones, with some not included. The sample has some 180,000 clones; about 79% are singletons. Sequencing was done on a sample of PBMCs. The receptors shown here come from a man younger than 35 in good health and CMV-seronegative.

The gene calls are TRBV10-2 and TRBJ2-2; TRBD2 aligns across 8 bases. This CDR3 has 14 amino acids. Losses at the gene ends were 5 bases for V and 6 bases for J; bases not matched to a gene: 5. In germline, CDR1 is WSHSY, CDR2 SAAADI. In DNA form, the CDR3 reads TGCGCCAGCAGTAGCGGGAGTAGTTCCGGGGAGCTGTTTTTT. Encoded protein: CASSSGSSSGELFF.

The CDR3 region is CSASGADTQYF. The DNA for the CDR3 is TGCAGTGCTAGCGGGGCAGATACGCAGTATTTT. The chain employs TRBV20-1 and TRBJ2-3, with D possibly TRBD2 on 5 matching bases. This CDR3 is 11 amino acids long. Looked up from germline, CDR1 is DFQATT and CDR2 is SNEGSKA (reference sequence). Trimming pared 3 bases from V and 4 bases from J, leaving 5 bases between.

The V and J genes are TRBV28 and TRBJ1-4; D ambiguous. This CDR3 has 14 residues. From germline, CDR1 is MDHEN and CDR2 SYDVKM. Trimming left V 5 bases short and J 7 bases short, with 14 bases between. CDR3 sequence: CASSRLARGEKLFF. For the CDR3, the DNA is TGTGCCAGCAGTCGACTTGCTCGGGGTGAAAAACTGTTTTTT. Based on the CDR3 plus reference TRBV28 and TRBJ1-4, the full variable domain is DVKVTQSSRYLVKRTGEKVFLECVQDMDHENMFWYRQDPGLGLRLIYFSYDVKMKEKGDIPEGYSVSREKKERFSLILESASTNQTSMYLCASSRLARGEKLFFGSGTQLSVL.

This clone has a single count. The chain uses TRBV14 and TRBJ1-1; D perhaps matches TRBD1 (5 bases). Germline CDR1 SGHDN, CDR2 FVKESK. This CDR3 has 14 amino acids. V lost 4 bases and J lost 6, with 15 bases in between. CDR3 sequence: CASSPYRGAPEAFF. CDR3 DNA sequence: TGTGCCAGCAGCCCGTATAGGGGCGCGCCTGAAGCTTTCTTT.

Comments on this clone: This specimen includes other DNA sequences encoding the same CDR3. This chain joins TRBV5-1 and TRBJ2-5, with TRBD1 identical over 8 bases. The CDR3 is 15 residues long. With 0 bases clipped from V and 2 bases from J, the junction kept 3 bases outside the gene matches. Per the germline V gene, CDR1 is SGHRS and CDR2 is YFSETQ. CDR3: CASSLATGVQETQYF. The CDR3, as DNA: TGCGCCAGCAGCTTGGCGACAGGGGTACAAGAGACCCAGTACTTC.

The rearrangement links TRBV6-5 to TRBJ2-5, with 7 bases that match TRBD1. V trimming: 5 bases; J trimming: 5 bases; junction bases outside the gene matches: 2. The CDR3 loop spans 12 amino acids. Germline V gene sequence: CDR1 MNHEY, CDR2 SVGAGI. CDR3 residues: CASSRGPETQYF. The CDR3 DNA follows: TGTGCCAGCAGTAGGGGGCCGGAGACCCAGTACTTC.

The V call is TRBV28, the J call TRBJ1-3, with TRBD1 identical over 7 bases. After removal of 10 bases from V and 3 bases from J, the junction contained 6 bases not matched to a gene. Germline lookup yields CDR1 MDHEN and CDR2 SYDVKM. The CDR3 length is 13 residues. The CDR3 reads CATQGEGGNTIYF. The DNA of the CDR3 is TGTGCCACGCAGGGGGAAGGTGGAAACACCATATATTTT. The whole variable domain, remainder taken from reference TRBV28 and TRBJ1-3, is DVKVTQSSRYLVKRTGEKVFLECVQDMDHENMFWYRQDPGLGLRLIYFSYDVKMKEKGDIPEGYSVSREKKERFSLILESASTNQTSMYLCATQGEGGNTIYFGEGSWLTVV.

This clone has only a few counts. The rearrangement joins TRBV18 to TRBJ2-7, with D unclear. Per germline, CDR1 KGHSH and CDR2 LQKENI. CDR3 length: 12 residues. Trimming cost V 3 bases and J 2 bases, with 5 bases left between them. The CDR3 DNA sequence: TGTGCCAGCTCACCTCAGACCTACGAGCAGTACTTC. It specifies CASSPQTYEQYF.

V is TRBV6-5 and J is TRBJ2-2, with 10 bases fitting TRBD1. The CDR3 loop spans 16 amino acids. Trimming at V came to 2 bases and at J to 3 bases, leaving 3 bases not matched to a gene. CDR1 MNHEY and CDR2 SVGAGI come from the germline V gene. CDR3 nucleotide sequence: TGTGCCAGCAGTTACACCGGGACAGGGGACACCGGGGAGCTGTTTTTT. Translated: CASSYTGTGDTGELFF.